This T cell receptor (beta chain) came from a study of shared clonotypes between healthy human individuals. Naive CD8 cells lacked CD45RO, underwent positive selection for CCR7 and left out terminally differentiated effector memory CD45RA+ cells. V lost 2 bases, J lost 1 base, and 10 bases stayed unmatched. The length of the CDR3 is 19 residues. The germline gives CDR1 MGHRA, CDR2 YSYEKL. TCRdb's table, derived via immunoSEQ multiplex PCR, lists solely in-frame clones and lacks some. The sample carries some 2 million clones, roughly 95% recorded once. This TCR was recovered from a man aged 18 to 30 in good health. The sequencing input was naive CD8+ T cells sorted from blood. The chain has TRBV4-1 and TRBJ2-1; 11 bases align to TRBD2. CDR3 coding DNA: TGCGCCAGCAGCCAACTAGCGGGGGGTGAGGGGGCATCCTACAATGAGCAGTTCTTC. Translation: CASSQLAGGEGASYNEQFF.